The 19 T cell receptor beta chains below were found in one sample sequenced in a study of blood T cell repertoires in COVID-19. Libraries were prepared by immunoSEQ multiplex PCR; TCRdb keeps only in-frame clonotypes and omits some of them. Among fewer than 450,000 clones listed, about 90% were seen once. Material: PBMCs or T cells enriched from blood (not recorded which). The receptors here all came from a woman younger than 45 who had recovered from COVID-19.

The genes are TRBV28 and TRBJ1-2; 9 nucleotides align to TRBD1. The CDR3 is 15 amino acids. Per the germline V gene, CDR1 is MDHEN and CDR2 is SYDVKM. V dropped 5 bases and J dropped 4; count of bases not matched to a gene: 8. This chain's CDR3 is CASSPGTGSLYGYTF. CDR3 bases: TGTGCCAGCAGTCCCGGGACAGGGAGCCTCTATGGCTACACCTTC.

This chain uses TRBV5-5 with TRBJ2-3; tentative D call: TRBD1 (6 bases). There are 16 residues in the CDR3. Looked up from germline, CDR1 is SGHKS and CDR2 is YYEKEE (reference sequence). V lost 3 bases to trimming and J lost 0 bases, with 14 bases between them. The DNA of the CDR3 is TGTGCCAGCAGCTGGGTGGCAGGGGCCAGCACAGATACGCAGTATTTT. It translates to CASSWVAGASTDTQYF.

In its sample, this clone was seen once. The chain has TRBV4-3 and TRBJ1-3; unclear D gene. The CDR3 is made up of 15 amino acids. V lost 0 bases and J 4 bases, leaving 10 bases between the germline ends. Germline CDR1 is LGHNA and CDR2 is YSLEER. The CDR3 sequence: CASSQDFLSGNTIYF. DNA for the CDR3: TGCGCCAGCAGCCAAGACTTCTTGTCGGGAAACACCATATATTTT.

J is TRBJ1-1 and V is TRBV27; no reliable D call. Germline CDR1 is MNHEY and CDR2 is SMNVEV (reference sequence). The ends were cut back, 4 bases at V and 7 bases at J, with 10 bases in the middle. The CDR3 has 12 residues. The CDR3 nucleotides read TGTGCCAGCAGTTGGGAGGGTGGTGAAGCTTTCTTT. It yields the protein CASSWEGGEAFF.

The rearrangement joins TRBV13 to TRBJ2-1, with 11 bases matching TRBD2. This CDR3 comprises 16 residues. The J segment lost 5 bases and the V segment lost 4 bases, leaving 7 bases of the junction unmatched. Germline V gene sequence: CDR1 PRHDT, CDR2 FYEKMQ (reference sequence). The CDR3, as DNA: TGTGCCAGCAGCTCCAGGACTAGCGGGTCCAACAATGAGCAGTTCTTC. Residues: CASSSRTSGSNNEQFF.

The chain couples TRBV2 to TRBJ2-5, with D maybe TRBD2 (6 bases). The V end lost 4 bases, the J end lost 1 base, and 16 bases lay between the germline ends. The CDR3 extends over 16 amino acids. The germline CDR1 and CDR2 sequences are SNHLY and FYNNEI. CDR3: CASSGDGGLGQETQYF. In nucleotides, the CDR3 is TGTGCCAGCAGTGGGGACGGAGGGTTGGGCCAAGAGACCCAGTACTTC.

The chain joins TRBV7-9 to TRBJ2-7; 7 bases line up with TRBD1. CDR3 length: 17 residues. Germline CDR1 and CDR2: SEHNR and FQNEAQ (reference sequence). V trimming: 5 bases; J trimming: 0 bases; junction bases outside the gene matches: 13. DNA for the CDR3: TGTGCCAGCAGCCCACCATTAAACCGGGACAGCTCCTACGAGCAGTACTTC. Translating gives CASSPPLNRDSSYEQYF.

The rearrangement links TRBV28 to TRBJ2-7; 9 nucleotides line up with TRBD1. Germline V gene lookup returns CDR1 MDHEN and CDR2 SYDVKM. CDR3 length: 17 amino acids. V dropped 5 bases and J dropped 6; count of bases not matched to a gene: 17. For the CDR3, the DNA is TGTGCCAGCAGTACAGGGGGCGCGAGTGGGCGGACCACCGAGCAGTACTTC. It translates to CASSTGGASGRTTEQYF.

In DNA form, the CDR3 reads TGTGCCAGCAGCTCGCCGGGGGGAGGGGCTACAGAAGCTTTCTTT. It translates to CASSSPGGGATEAFF. The rearrangement uses TRBV7-8 and TRBJ1-1; TRBD1 is a possible D gene (5 bases). The CDR3 is 15 residues long. V lost 4 bases to trimming and J lost 8 bases, with 20 bases between them. Germline V gives CDR1 SGHVS, CDR2 FQNEAQ. The full variable domain, with the rest looked up from reference TRBV7-8 and TRBJ1-1, is GAGVSQSPRYKVAKRGQDVALRCDPISGHVSLFWYQQALGQGPEFLTYFQNEAQLDKSGLPSDRFFAERPEGSVSTLKIQRTQQEDSAVYLCASSSPGGGATEAFFGQGTRLTVV.

This sequence joins TRBV6-5 and TRBJ2-5, with 12 bases matching TRBD2. Germline CDR1 and CDR2: MNHEY and SVGAGI. V trimming: 0 bases; J trimming: 4 bases; junction bases outside the gene matches: 0. This CDR3 has 15 residues. CDR3 in DNA: TGTGCCAGCAGTTACTCGACTAGCGGGGGAGAGACCCAGTACTTC. It yields the protein CASSYSTSGGETQYF.

This chain joins TRBV2 and TRBJ1-6, with no clear D. CDR3 size: 18 residues. V lost 3 bases and J lost 0, with 15 bases in between. The germline V gene encodes CDR1 SNHLY and CDR2 FYNNEI. CDR3 nucleotide sequence: TGTGCCAGCAGTGAGGGTTGGGCTCGCAGCTCCTATAATTCACCCCTCCACTTT. Translated: CASSEGWARSSYNSPLHF. The variable domain in full, with the rest retrieved from reference TRBV2 and TRBJ1-6, is EPEVTQTPSHQVTQMGQEVILRCVPISNHLYFYWYRQILGQKVEFLVSFYNNEISEKSEIFDDQFSVERPDGSNFTLKIRSTKLEDSAMYFCASSEGWARSSYNSPLHFGNGTRLTVT.

This clone turned up a few times. The rearrangement joins TRBV2 to TRBJ2-7; the match to TRBD1 covers 8 bases. Germline assignment: CDR1 SNHLY and CDR2 FYNNEI. After removal of 6 bases from V and 0 bases from J, the junction contained 4 bases not matched to a gene. The CDR3 has 14 residues. This CDR3 reads CASRRTGSSYEQYF. In DNA, the CDR3 is TGTGCCAGCAGGAGGACAGGGAGCTCCTACGAGCAGTACTTC.

CDR3 amino acids: CASSLAGGNGYTF. CDR3 DNA sequence: TGTGCCAGCAGCCTTGCCGGAGGGAATGGCTACACCTTC. This chain links TRBV7-2 with TRBJ1-2; D is uncertain. The CDR3 loop spans 13 amino acids. The ends were cut back, 5 bases at V and 6 bases at J, with 13 bases in the middle. Germline CDR1 SGHTA, CDR2 FQGNSA. Using reference TRBV7-2 and TRBJ1-2 for the parts outside the CDR3, the full variable domain is GAGVSQSPSNKVTEKGKDVELRCDPISGHTALYWYRQSLGQGLEFLIYFQGNSAPDKSGLPSDRFSAERTGGSVSTLTIQRTQQEDSAVYLCASSLAGGNGYTFGSGTRLTVV.

This sequence joins TRBV7-2 and TRBJ2-5, with TRBD1 as a possible D gene (6 bases). V gave up 5 bases and J gave up 2 bases, with 12 bases separating them. The CDR3 consists of 14 residues. CDR1 SGHTA and CDR2 FQGNSA come from the germline V gene. As DNA, the CDR3 is TGTGCCAGCAGCCCAAACAGGGTACAAGAGACCCAGTACTTC. It is translated as CASSPNRVQETQYF.

This clone was seen just once. DNA of the CDR3: TGTGCCAGCAGTTTCCTGAAAGGGGGTGGGGAGACCCAGTACTTC. Protein product: CASSFLKGGGETQYF. The rearrangement joins TRBV28 to TRBJ2-5; maybe TRBD1 (6 bases). V lost 3 bases, J lost 5 bases, and 16 bases lay in between. This CDR3 has 15 amino acids. Germline-derived CDR1 and CDR2 are MDHEN and SYDVKM. Full variable domain (remainder filled in from reference TRBV28 and TRBJ2-5): DVKVTQSSRYLVKRTGEKVFLECVQDMDHENMFWYRQDPGLGLRLIYFSYDVKMKEKGDIPEGYSVSREKKERFSLILESASTNQTSMYLCASSFLKGGGETQYFGPGTRLLVL.

The chain has TRBV23-1 and TRBJ1-6; D gene unclear. TRBV23-1 is assigned to the ORF class and has an uncertain function. The CDR3 covers 16 residues. Trimming took off 0 bases at V and 8 bases at J, with 14 bases between the two ends. The CDR3 sequence: CASSQSCSYGDSPLHF. DNA for the CDR3: TGCGCCAGCAGTCAATCGTGCAGTTACGGAGATTCACCCCTCCACTTT.

The sample holds one count of this clone. The chain recombines TRBV13 with TRBJ2-7; tentative D call: TRBD1 (6 bases). The CDR3 runs to 14 residues. Looked up from germline, CDR1 is PRHDT and CDR2 is FYEKMQ (reference sequence). The germline V and J ends were trimmed by 1 base and 1 base, with 8 bases remaining between them. The CDR3: CASSLVGQSYEQYF. The CDR3 nucleotides read TGTGCCAGCAGCTTAGTCGGACAGTCCTACGAGCAGTACTTC.

The rearrangement links TRBV28 to TRBJ1-2; weak D call: TRBD1 (6 bases). V was pared by 6 bases and J by 4 bases, with 6 bases between. CDR3 length: 11 residues. Per germline, CDR1 MDHEN and CDR2 SYDVKM. CDR3 DNA sequence: TGTGCCAGCAGGGACAGCTATGGCTACACCTTC. This sequence encodes CASRDSYGYTF.

V is TRBV28 and J is TRBJ1-5, with unresolved D. Germline V gene lookup returns CDR1 MDHEN and CDR2 SYDVKM. V was clipped by 3 bases and J by 3 bases, with 12 bases between them. This CDR3 spans 15 amino acids. The CDR3 DNA is TGTGCCAGCAGTTTTGGCCGAAACTACAATCAGCCCCAGCATTTT. Amino acids: CASSFGRNYNQPQHF.